Listed below are T cell receptor beta chains from one sample, sequenced in a study of blood T cell repertoires in COVID-19. Assay used: immunoSEQ multiplex PCR; TCRdb lists only in-frame clones, some missing. The profile shows some 39,000 clones, around 85% of them singletons. Sequencing input: peripheral blood. These receptors originate from a man between 60 and 70 years old with acute or convalescent COVID-19. The CDR3 runs from the conserved cysteine through the conserved F or W. A D gene is named only where the DNA matches it firmly. The listing skips clone size in some rows; elsewhere it reads once, few, many or a size class.

J,V,D,size,CDR3,DNA
TRBJ2-6,TRBV19,TRBD1,NA,CASSPGPGQGVSGANVLTF,TGTGCCAGTAGCCCCGGACCGGGACAGGGGGTATCGGGGGCCAACGTCCTGACTTTC
TRBJ2-1,TRBV6-1,NA,once,CASSEGTAVITVRNEQFF,TGTGCCAGCAGTGAAGGGACAGCCGTCATAACAGTACGCAATGAGCAGTTCTTC
TRBJ2-7,TRBV7-9,NA,once,CASSVAGGREQYF,TGTGCCAGCAGCGTAGCCGGGGGGCGAGAGCAGTACTTC
TRBJ2-2,TRBV18,NA,NA,CASSPPGRSGELFF,TGTGCCAGCTCACCACCAGGCAGGTCCGGGGAGCTGTTTTTT
TRBJ1-5,TRBV28,TRBD1,NA,CASSRTGASNQPQHF,TGTGCCAGCAGCAGAACAGGGGCTAGCAATCAGCCCCAGCATTTT
TRBJ2-2,TRBV9,NA,NA,CASSVHLEPRELFF,TGTGCCAGCAGCGTCCACCTGGAGCCCCGGGAGCTGTTTTTT
TRBJ2-7,TRBV11-3,TRBD1,NA,CASSPSGTGVGEQYF,TGTGCCAGCAGCCCTTCCGGGACAGGGGTTGGCGAGCAGTACTTC
TRBJ1-6,TRBV14,NA,NA,CASSHRGSPLHF,TGTGCCAGCAGCCACCGGGGGTCACCCCTCCACTTT
TRBJ2-1,TRBV11-3,TRBD1,once,CASSPGTGIKYEQFF,TGTGCCAGCAGCCCCGGGACAGGGATCAAGTATGAGCAGTTCTTC
TRBJ1-1,TRBV10-3,NA,NA,CAISGTGRVGGAFF,TGTGCCATCAGTGGAACGGGTAGGGTCGGGGGTGCTTTCTTT
TRBJ2-7,TRBV28,NA,once,CASSMTGATHEQYF,TGTGCCAGCAGCATGACGGGAGCCACCCACGAGCAGTACTTC
TRBJ1-6,TRBV4-3,NA,NA,CASSQVQGVGSPLHF,TGCGCCAGCAGCCAAGTACAGGGAGTTGGATCACCCCTCCACTTT
TRBJ2-1,TRBV11-2,NA,NA,CASSERSAAYNEQFF,TGTGCCAGCAGCGAGAGGAGCGCCGCCTACAATGAGCAGTTCTTC
TRBJ1-6,TRBV6-5,TRBD1,once,CASSYPQYRGRFHF,TGTGCCAGCAGTTACCCACAATACAGGGGGCGATTCCACTTT
TRBJ2-6,TRBV28,TRBD1,NA,CASSSGTVYLSGANVLTF,TGTGCCAGCAGTTCGGGGACAGTCTACCTCTCTGGGGCCAACGTCCTGACTTTC
TRBJ2-3,TRBV18,TRBD1,NA,CASSPPSSGQGTDTQYF,TGTGCCAGCTCACCACCAAGTTCAGGACAGGGCACAGATACGCAGTATTTT
TRBJ2-7,TRBV24-1,NA,NA,CATSDSRGGAYEQYF,TGTGCCACCAGTGACTCTCGAGGGGGGGCCTACGAGCAGTACTTC
TRBJ2-2,TRBV3-1/TRBV3-2,TRBD1,NA,CASSVTGAGELFF,TGTGCCAGCAGCGTTACAGGGGCCGGGGAGCTGTTTTTT
TRBJ2-6,TRBV7-3,NA,NA,CASSLTGGPGANVLTF,TGTGCCAGCAGCTTAACCGGAGGTCCTGGGGCCAACGTCCTGACTTTC
TRBJ2-7,TRBV7-6,TRBD1,NA,CASSGGTERNEQYF,TGTGCCAGCAGCGGTGGGACAGAACGGAACGAGCAGTACTTC
TRBJ2-5,TRBV5-5,TRBD2,NA,CASRLLAGETQYF,TGTGCCAGCAGACTCCTAGCGGGAGAGACCCAGTACTTC
TRBJ1-2,TRBV6-5,TRBD1,NA,CASSYRQGGYGYTF,TGTGCCAGCAGTTACCGACAGGGCGGCTATGGCTACACCTTC
TRBJ1-1,TRBV5-1,TRBD1,NA,CASSAQGPYTEAFF,TGCGCCAGCAGCGCACAGGGGCCGTACACTGAAGCTTTCTTT
TRBJ1-5,TRBV15,NA,NA,CATSFGSSNQPQHF,TGTGCCACCAGCTTCGGGTCGAGCAATCAGCCCCAGCATTTT
TRBJ1-6,TRBV30,TRBD1,NA,CAWRETGSSPLHF,TGTGCCTGGAGGGAGACAGGGAGCTCACCCCTCCACTTT
TRBJ2-5,TRBV9,NA,NA,CASSELASRGETQYF,TGTGCCAGCAGCGAATTAGCCTCTCGGGGGGAGACCCAGTACTTC
TRBJ2-5,TRBV27,NA,NA,CASSPLLQRGETQYF,TGTGCCAGCAGTCCACTGCTTCAGAGGGGGGAGACCCAGTACTTC
TRBJ1-4,TRBV29-1,NA,NA,CSVGRYNEKLFF,TGCAGCGTTGGGCGGTATAATGAAAAACTGTTTTTT
TRBJ2-2,TRBV7-9,NA,NA,CASSSTGRTGELFF,TGTGCCAGCAGCTCAACAGGAAGAACCGGGGAGCTGTTTTTT
TRBJ2-3,TRBV7-3,NA,NA,CASSLRGGYTDTQYF,TGTGCCAGCAGCTTAAGGGGGGGCTACACAGATACGCAGTATTTT
TRBJ2-2,TRBV9,NA,NA,CASSVSARGGTGELFF,TGTGCCAGCAGCGTCTCAGCTCGAGGGGGCACCGGGGAGCTGTTTTTT
TRBJ1-2,TRBV6-5,TRBD1,NA,CASRPLTGTNYGYTF,TGTGCCAGCAGACCACTGACAGGGACCAACTATGGCTACACCTTC
TRBJ1-2,TRBV7-2,TRBD1,NA,CASSLGDREGYTF,TGTGCCAGCAGCTTAGGGGACAGGGAGGGCTACACCTTC
TRBJ2-7,TRBV7-2,TRBD2,NA,CASSLDGGGTLYEQYF,TGTGCCAGCAGCTTAGACGGCGGGGGAACCCTCTACGAGCAGTACTTC
TRBJ2-1,TRBV5-1,NA,NA,CASSLEASGGGEQFF,TGCGCCAGCAGCTTGGAGGCCTCCGGTGGGGGGGAGCAGTTCTTC
TRBJ2-5,TRBV7-2,NA,NA,CASSLQGETQYF,TGTGCCAGCAGCTTACAGGGAGAGACCCAGTACTTC
TRBJ2-1,TRBV7-2,TRBD1,NA,CASSKTSGQGYNEQFF,TGTGCCAGCAGTAAAACCTCGGGACAGGGCTACAATGAGCAGTTCTTC
TRBJ2-7,TRBV4-3,NA,once,CASSQEEGTGSYEQYF,TGCGCCAGCAGCCAAGAGGAGGGAACAGGTTCCTACGAGCAGTACTTC
TRBJ2-7,TRBV29-1,TRBD1,NA,CSVDTGVGRYEQYF,TGCAGCGTTGATACAGGGGTAGGGCGCTACGAGCAGTACTTC
TRBJ1-5,TRBV6-6,NA,NA,CASSYSMTNINQPQHF,TGTGCCAGCAGTTACTCGATGACTAACATAAATCAGCCCCAGCATTTT
TRBJ2-7,TRBV11-2,NA,NA,CASSFGGAREQYF,TGTGCCAGCAGCTTCGGGGGTGCGCGGGAGCAGTACTTC
TRBJ2-7,TRBV7-9,TRBD2,NA,CATTPWEGGEQYF,TGTGCCACCACCCCTTGGGAGGGCGGCGAGCAGTACTTC
TRBJ2-6,TRBV10-2,NA,NA,CASSQRDSGSGANVLTF,TGCGCCAGCAGTCAACGGGACTCTGGCTCTGGGGCCAACGTCCTGACTTTC
TRBJ2-1,TRBV27,NA,NA,CASSFYYDSLQTGHEQFF,TGTGCCAGCAGTTTCTACTACGATAGTCTGCAAACGGGTCATGAGCAGTTCTTC
TRBJ2-5,TRBV6-1,TRBD2,NA,CASSERSGGAQTQYF,TGTGCCAGCAGTGAAAGGAGCGGGGGGGCACAGACCCAGTACTTC
TRBJ1-6,TRBV3-1/TRBV3-2,TRBD1,NA,CASSQVGTGALSLHF,TGTGCCAGCAGCCAAGTGGGGACAGGGGCCCTCTCCCTCCACTTT
TRBJ1-6,TRBV28,NA,NA,CASTWSGGRVPLHF,TGTGCCAGCACCTGGTCGGGTGGCCGGGTACCCCTCCACTTT
TRBJ1-3,TRBV19,NA,few,CASTRGGSGNTIYF,TGTGCCAGTACCCGAGGGGGCTCTGGAAACACCATATATTTT
TRBJ1-3,TRBV5-5,NA,once,CASSRDWYSGNTIYF,TGTGCCAGCAGCCGCGATTGGTATTCTGGAAACACCATATATTTT
TRBJ2-1,TRBV3-1/TRBV3-2,NA,once,CASSFAGTPGFF,TGTGCCAGCAGCTTTGCGGGGACCCCAGGGTTCTTC
TRBJ2-3,TRBV7-2,TRBD2,NA,CASSLAALAGGRADTQYF,TGTGCCAGCAGCTTAGCGGCCCTAGCGGGGGGGCGGGCGGATACGCAGTATTTT
TRBJ1-5,TRBV5-5,TRBD1,NA,CASSLGTGPNQPQHF,TGTGCCAGCAGCTTGGGGACAGGGCCCAATCAGCCCCAGCATTTT
TRBJ1-2,TRBV7-2,TRBD1,NA,CASKGDRVGYGYTF,TGTGCCAGCAAAGGAGACAGGGTCGGGTATGGCTACACCTTC
TRBJ2-2,TRBV3-1/TRBV3-2,NA,few,CASRVQGLSGELFF,TGTGCCAGCAGGGTCCAGGGGTTATCCGGGGAGCTGTTTTTT
TRBJ2-3,TRBV6-2/TRBV6-3,NA,NA,CASSPWTITDTQYF,TGTGCCAGCAGTCCCTGGACTATCACAGATACGCAGTATTTT